Below, 16 T cell receptor beta chains from the same sample are listed, as sequenced in a study of T cells in localized non-small cell lung cancer. TCRdb keeps only in-frame clones here, not all; method: immunoSEQ multiplex PCR. The sample shows approximately 100,000 clones, approximately 91% of them seen only once. The sample was PBMCs, taken before any cancer treatment. These receptor sequences come from a woman between 40 and 69 years old with stage II squamous cell lung carcinoma.

The chain carries TRBV19 and TRBJ1-1, with 7 nucleotides matching TRBD1. The germline CDR1 and CDR2 sequences are LNHDA and SQIVND (reference sequence). The J segment lost 1 base and the V segment lost 6 bases, leaving 8 bases of the junction unmatched. The CDR3 totals 15 residues. CDR3 nucleotides: TGTGCCAGTAGCGCGTGGGACAGACAGAACACTGAAGCTTTCTTT. It codes for CASSAWDRQNTEAFF.

V usage is TRBV7-8 and J usage is TRBJ1-4; D remains unclear. Trimming left V 2 bases short and J 5 bases short, with 9 bases between. Germline values: CDR1 SGHVS, CDR2 FQNEAQ. CDR3 length: 14 residues. The CDR3 sequence: CASSLTSANEKLFF. The CDR3 DNA reads as TGTGCCAGCAGCTTAACCAGCGCCAATGAAAAACTGTTTTTT. Drawing the rest from reference TRBV7-8 and TRBJ1-4, the complete variable domain is GAGVSQSPRYKVAKRGQDVALRCDPISGHVSLFWYQQALGQGPEFLTYFQNEAQLDKSGLPSDRFFAERPEGSVSTLKIQRTQQEDSAVYLCASSLTSANEKLFFGSGTQLSVL.

This chain uses TRBV5-1 with TRBJ2-6; D not resolved. There are 17 residues in the CDR3. Looked up from germline, CDR1 is SGHRS and CDR2 is YFSETQ. Trimming left V 4 bases short and J 0 bases short, with 14 bases between. The CDR3 DNA sequence: TGCGCCAGCAGCGCGACGGGCCTTAGCTCTGGGGCCAACGTCCTGACTTTC. Residues: CASSATGLSSGANVLTF.

The V call is TRBV28, the J call TRBJ1-2; D gene unclear. Germline CDR1 and CDR2: MDHEN and SYDVKM. The CDR3 covers 16 residues. Trimming removed 5 bases from V and 4 bases from J, with 20 bases in between. The CDR3 bases are TGTGCCAGCAGTCCGCTTTCCTTGGGTGGTGGCTATGGCTACACCTTC. Translation gives CASSPLSLGGGYGYTF.

The V gene is TRBV5-5, the J gene TRBJ1-3; D not resolved. Trimming took off 2 bases at V and 4 bases at J, with 7 bases between the two ends. The length of the CDR3 is 13 residues. The V gene's germline CDR1 is SGHKS and CDR2 YYEKEE (reference sequence). CDR3 bases: TGTGCCAGCAGCTTTACAGCCGGAAACACCATATATTTT. It specifies CASSFTAGNTIYF. The full variable domain, with the rest looked up from reference TRBV5-5 and TRBJ1-3, is DAGVTQSPTHLIKTRGQQVTLRCSPISGHKSVSWYQQVLGQGPQFIFQYYEKEERGRGNFPDRFSARQFPNYSSELNVNALLLGDSALYLCASSFTAGNTIYFGEGSWLTVV.

This chain joins TRBV5-1 and TRBJ2-3; 12 positions agree with TRBD2. CDR1 SGHRS and CDR2 YFSETQ come from the germline V gene. This CDR3 region has 16 residues. After removal of 1 base from V and 3 bases from J, the junction contained 3 bases not matched to a gene. CDR3 protein: CASSLLAGGPTDTQYF. The CDR3 region has the DNA TGCGCCAGCAGCTTGCTAGCGGGGGGGCCTACAGATACGCAGTATTTT.

The chain carries TRBV2 and TRBJ1-2, with 9 bases identical to TRBD1. CDR3 length equals 12 residues. In germline, CDR1 is SNHLY, CDR2 FYNNEI. CDR3 DNA: TGTGTGGCGACAGGGGGTGGCTATGGCTACACCTTC. Its protein is CVATGGGYGYTF. The full variable domain, with the rest looked up from reference TRBV2 and TRBJ1-2, is EPEVTQTPSHQVTQMGQEVILRCVPISNHLYFYWYRQILGQKVEFLVSFYNNEISEKSEIFDDQFSVERPDGSNFTLKIRSTKLEDSAMYFCVATGGGYGYTFGSGTRLTVV.

The genes are TRBV7-2 and TRBJ1-6, with D unresolved. The CDR3 runs to 15 residues. In germline, CDR1 is SGHTA, CDR2 FQGNSA. V was clipped by 2 bases and J by 7 bases, with 12 bases between them. CDR3 amino acids: CASSLTGRANSPLHF. The CDR3 nucleotides are TGTGCCAGCAGCTTAACCGGACGGGCCAATTCACCCCTCCACTTT.

The chain couples TRBV28 to TRBJ2-7, with D perhaps TRBD1 (6 bases). This CDR3 is 13 amino acids long. Between the trimmed V and J ends, which lost 6 bases and 5 bases, there was a span of 14 bases. Germline CDR1 is MDHEN and CDR2 is SYDVKM. CDR3 loop: CASRRSGVNEQYF. CDR3 sequence (DNA): TGTGCCAGCAGGAGGTCAGGGGTTAACGAGCAGTACTTC.

This sequence joins TRBV29-1 and TRBJ2-5; D is perhaps TRBD2 (5 bases). The CDR3 has 12 amino acids. CDR1 is SQVTM and CDR2 is ANQGSEA in the germline V gene. Trimming removed 4 bases at V and 11 bases at J, with 17 bases between. The CDR3 nucleotides read TGCAGCGTTGGGGCGGGCCACCTGGAGCAGTACTTC. This codes for CSVGAGHLEQYF.

This clone was counted only a few times. The V and J genes are TRBV28 and TRBJ1-2, with D perhaps matching TRBD1 (5 bases). Germline lookup yields CDR1 MDHEN and CDR2 SYDVKM. The V gene lost 7 bases and the J gene lost 5 bases, with 17 bases spanning the gap. The CDR3 contains 14 residues. The CDR3 DNA follows: TGTGCCAGCATCCCTGGCGGGGGACGGTATGGCTACACCTTC. This encodes CASIPGGGRYGYTF.

In DNA form, the CDR3 reads TGTGCCAGCAGCCAATGGGATACGCAGTATTTT. Translating it yields CASSQWDTQYF. The rearrangement uses TRBV14 and TRBJ2-3; D is ambiguous. Trimming stripped 2 bases from V and 6 bases from J, with 3 bases between. Germline-derived CDR1 and CDR2 are SGHDN and FVKESK. The CDR3 consists of 11 residues.

This clone was detected only once. The chain is built from TRBV6-6 and TRBJ2-1; the match to TRBD2 covers 8 bases. Germline CDR1 and CDR2: MNHNY and SVGAGI (reference sequence). After removal of 6 bases from V and 1 base from J, the junction contained 8 bases not matched to a gene. The CDR3 has 16 amino acids. The CDR3 DNA sequence: TGTGCCAGCAGCTCCCTGAGCGGGGGTTCCTACAATGAGCAGTTCTTC. Translating it yields CASSSLSGGSYNEQFF.

This clone was seen only a few times. V usage is TRBV28 and J usage is TRBJ1-2; D remains ambiguous. This CDR3 has 13 residues. The germline gives CDR1 MDHEN, CDR2 SYDVKM. The V end lost 6 bases, the J end lost 2 bases, and 10 bases lay between the germline ends. The CDR3 DNA reads TGTGCCAGCAGGACGCAGGAAAACTATGGCTACACCTTC. Its protein product is CASRTQENYGYTF.

This clone was picked up one time. The chain joins TRBV5-4 to TRBJ1-3, with a weak D call TRBD1 (6 bases). V was cut by 7 bases and J by 0 bases, with 8 bases left in between. The V gene's germline CDR1 is SGHNT and CDR2 YYREEE (reference sequence). The CDR3 runs 13 residues. The DNA for the CDR3 is TGTGCCAGCTCCAGGGGCTCTGGAAACACCATATATTTT. It specifies CASSRGSGNTIYF.

Comments on this clone: The junction shows a germline mismatch at one end, possibly a read error. The rearrangement links TRBV2 to TRBJ2-1; TRBD2 matches 8 bases. CDR1 SNHLY and CDR2 FYNNEI come from the germline V gene. The CDR3 runs to 14 residues. The CDR3 sequence is CASSEGSGGREQFF. The CDR3 nucleotides are TGTGCCAGCAGCGAAGGATCGGGCGGGAGGGAGCAGTTCTTC.